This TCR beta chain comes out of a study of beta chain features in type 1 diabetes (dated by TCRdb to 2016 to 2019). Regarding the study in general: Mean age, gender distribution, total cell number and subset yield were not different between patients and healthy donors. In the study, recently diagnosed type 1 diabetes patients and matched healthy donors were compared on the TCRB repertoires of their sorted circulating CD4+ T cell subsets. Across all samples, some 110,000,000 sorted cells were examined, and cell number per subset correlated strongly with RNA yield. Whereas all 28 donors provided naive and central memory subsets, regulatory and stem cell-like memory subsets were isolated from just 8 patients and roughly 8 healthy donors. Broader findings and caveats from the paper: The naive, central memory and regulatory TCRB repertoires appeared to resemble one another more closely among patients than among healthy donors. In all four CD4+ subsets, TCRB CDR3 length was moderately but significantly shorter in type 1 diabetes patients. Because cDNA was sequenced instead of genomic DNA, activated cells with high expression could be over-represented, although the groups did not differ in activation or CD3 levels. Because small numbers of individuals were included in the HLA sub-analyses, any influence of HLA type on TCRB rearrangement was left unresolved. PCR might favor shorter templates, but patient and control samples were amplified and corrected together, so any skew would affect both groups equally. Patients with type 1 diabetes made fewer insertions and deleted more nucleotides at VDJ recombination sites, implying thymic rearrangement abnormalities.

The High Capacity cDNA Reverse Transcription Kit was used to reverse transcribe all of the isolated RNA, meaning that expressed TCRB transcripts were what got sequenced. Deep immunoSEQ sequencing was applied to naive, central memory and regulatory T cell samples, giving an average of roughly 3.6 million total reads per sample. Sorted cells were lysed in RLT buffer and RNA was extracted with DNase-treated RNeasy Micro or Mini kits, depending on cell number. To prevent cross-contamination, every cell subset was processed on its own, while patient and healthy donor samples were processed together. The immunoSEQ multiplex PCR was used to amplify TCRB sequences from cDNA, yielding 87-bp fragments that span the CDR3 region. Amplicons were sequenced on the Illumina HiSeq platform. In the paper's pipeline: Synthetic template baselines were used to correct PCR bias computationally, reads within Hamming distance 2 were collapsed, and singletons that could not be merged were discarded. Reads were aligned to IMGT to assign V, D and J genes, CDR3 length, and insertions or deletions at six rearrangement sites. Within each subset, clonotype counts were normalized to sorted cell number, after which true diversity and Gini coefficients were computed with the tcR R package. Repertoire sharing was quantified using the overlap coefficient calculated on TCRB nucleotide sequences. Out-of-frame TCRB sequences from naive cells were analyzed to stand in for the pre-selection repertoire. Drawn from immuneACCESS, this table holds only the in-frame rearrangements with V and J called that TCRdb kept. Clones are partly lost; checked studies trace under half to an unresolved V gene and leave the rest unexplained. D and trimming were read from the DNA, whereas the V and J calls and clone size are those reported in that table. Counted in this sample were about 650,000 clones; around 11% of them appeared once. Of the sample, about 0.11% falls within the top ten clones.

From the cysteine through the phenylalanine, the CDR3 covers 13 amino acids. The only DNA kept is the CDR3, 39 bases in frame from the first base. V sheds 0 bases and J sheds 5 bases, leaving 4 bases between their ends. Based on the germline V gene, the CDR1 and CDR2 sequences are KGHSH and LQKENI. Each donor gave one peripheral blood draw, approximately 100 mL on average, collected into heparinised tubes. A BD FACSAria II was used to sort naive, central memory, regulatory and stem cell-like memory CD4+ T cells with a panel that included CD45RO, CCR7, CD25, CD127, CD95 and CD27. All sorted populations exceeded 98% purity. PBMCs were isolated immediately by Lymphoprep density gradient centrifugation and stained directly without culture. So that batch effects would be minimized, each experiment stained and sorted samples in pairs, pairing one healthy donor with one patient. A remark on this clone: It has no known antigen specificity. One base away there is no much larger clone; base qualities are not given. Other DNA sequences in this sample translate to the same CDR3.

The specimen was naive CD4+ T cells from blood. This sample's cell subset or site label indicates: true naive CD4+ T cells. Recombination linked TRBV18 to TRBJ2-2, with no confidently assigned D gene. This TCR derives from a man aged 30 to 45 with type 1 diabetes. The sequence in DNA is TGTGCCAGCTCACCACCGAGTACCGGGGAGCTGTTTTTT. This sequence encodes CASSPPSTGELFF.